Listed below are T cell receptor beta chains from one sample, sequenced in a study of CD8+CD57+ T cells in acquired aplastic anemia. In TCRdb, the reads were re-called with MiXCR into one record per CDR3 protein. The sample includes about 150,000 distinct CDR3 sequences, roughly 49% of them seen just once. The source material was sorted CD4+, CD8+, or CD8+CD57+ T cells (not recorded which) from PBMCs. The receptors shown here come from a human donor with aplastic anemia. The conserved cysteine and the conserved F or W are not part of the CDR3 here.

14	TRBV25-1	TRBJ1-1	ASSAFDRYMNTEAF
13	TRBV5-5	TRBJ1-5	ASSSRTDSNQPQH
11	TRBV29-1	TRBJ1-1	SVARGQNTEAF
12	TRBV27	TRBJ1-6	ASSPRDRNSPLH
12	TRBV20-1	TRBJ2-1	SARDFNPSPEQF
13	TRBV7-2	TRBJ1-4	ASSLGRGAGEKLF
10	TRBV7-9	TRBJ1-3	ASSLAGNTIY
11	TRBV5-6	TRBJ1-2	ASSFREGYGYT
14	TRBV2	TRBJ2-3	AGGLLAGGPVDTQY
13	TRBV4-2	TRBJ2-1	ASSQAGGSYNEQF
10	TRBV12-3/TRBV12-4	TRBJ1-2	ASSLEFYGYT
13	TRBV5-1	NA	ASSLTSGPIYEQY
13	TRBV2	TRBJ1-5	ASSGQEKGNQPQH
15	TRBV10-2	TRBJ2-1	ASSGGGGPSSYNEQF
12	TRBV25-1	TRBJ1-1	ASSEPTSSTEAF
14	TRBV7-6	TRBJ2-1	ASRALGGAKDNEQF
13	TRBV19	TRBJ2-5	ASSIGTGLRETQY
14	TRBV20-1	TRBJ2-1	SARDLGSGRANEQF
12	TRBV29-1	TRBJ2-7	SVERGSRPYEQY
12	TRBV7-2	TRBJ2-7	ASSLAPGPYEQY
13	TRBV7-9	TRBJ2-5	ASSLATSRWGTQY
13	TRBV7-2	TRBJ1-5	ASSLGQGHNQPQH
13	TRBV6-1	TRBJ1-2	ASRPRGQGEYGYT
13	TRBV7-9	TRBJ1-2	ASSFPGTQEGGYT
11	TRBV19	TRBJ2-1	ASSMGQGREQF
12	TRBV4-1	TRBJ1-1	ASSQGGASTEAF
11	TRBV7-2	TRBJ1-4	ASKIRHNEKLF
12	TRBV14	TRBJ1-2	ASSPGTSRYGYT
11	TRBV7-9	TRBJ2-7	ASSLAGSRGQN
14	TRBV4-1	TRBJ2-1	ASSQDGTGGYNEQF
11	TRBV19	TRBJ2-7	ASRGTGSYEQY
12	TRBV2	TRBJ2-7	ASTPPEGWDEQY
11	TRBV15	TRBJ2-3	ATSRDGADTQY
12	TRBV9	TRBJ2-5	ASSVGAGEETQY
12	TRBV20-1	TRBJ2-3	SADGGAFTDTQY
11	TRBV15	TRBJ2-1	ATSREEFDEQF
12	TRBV25-1	TRBJ2-1	ASSSSGGSNEQF
14	TRBV4-2	TRBJ1-2	ASSRLTGEQGRGYT
15	TRBV15	TRBJ2-1	ATSSGLAGTAYNEQF
12	TRBV9	TRBJ2-7	ANGQNSGSCEQY
12	TRBV20-1	TRBJ2-7	SARGDRETYEQY
11	TRBV12-3/TRBV12-4	TRBJ2-4	ASSPGDENIQY
15	TRBV10-3	TRBJ2-5	ASSRTSGGAWGETQY
12	TRBV19	TRBJ1-2	ASSQSRGGNGYT
14	TRBV11-2	TRBJ1-6	ASSFWDRGNNSPLH
12	TRBV5-6	TRBJ2-1	ASSLGRGGNEQF